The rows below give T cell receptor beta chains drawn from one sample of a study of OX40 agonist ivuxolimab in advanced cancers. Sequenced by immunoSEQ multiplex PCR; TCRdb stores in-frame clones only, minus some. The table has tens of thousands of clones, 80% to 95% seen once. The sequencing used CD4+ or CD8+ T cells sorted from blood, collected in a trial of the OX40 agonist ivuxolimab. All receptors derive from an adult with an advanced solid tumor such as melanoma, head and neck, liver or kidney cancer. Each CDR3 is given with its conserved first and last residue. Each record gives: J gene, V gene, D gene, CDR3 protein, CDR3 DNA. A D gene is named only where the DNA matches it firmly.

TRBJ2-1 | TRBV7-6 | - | CASSPRGSDPGVEQFF | TGTGCCAGCAGCCCCCGGGGTAGCGACCCGGGAGTTGAGCAGTTCTTC
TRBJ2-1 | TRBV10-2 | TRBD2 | CASRRTSDYNEQFF | TGCGCCAGCAGAAGGACTAGCGACTACAATGAGCAGTTCTTC
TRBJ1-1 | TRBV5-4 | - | CASSFTGNTEAFF | TGTGCCAGCAGCTTCACAGGAAACACTGAAGCTTTCTTT
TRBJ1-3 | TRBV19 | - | CASSMAGSGNTIYF | TGTGCCAGTAGTATGGCAGGCTCTGGAAACACCATATATTTT
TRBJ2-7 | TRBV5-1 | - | CASSSGRTPTVTYEQYF | TGCGCCAGCAGCTCGGGGAGGACTCCCACTGTCACCTACGAGCAGTACTTC
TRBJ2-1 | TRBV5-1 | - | CATRWGQDGGEQFF | TGCGCCACCAGATGGGGTCAGGACGGGGGTGAGCAGTTCTTC
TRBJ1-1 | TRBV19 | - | CASLKQGEGPNTEAFF | TGTGCCAGCCTCAAACAGGGCGAAGGCCCAAACACTGAAGCTTTCTTT
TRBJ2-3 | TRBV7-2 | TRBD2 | CASSLAQGGRELDTQYF | TGTGCCAGCAGCTTAGCGCAAGGCGGGAGAGAGCTGGATACGCAGTATTTT
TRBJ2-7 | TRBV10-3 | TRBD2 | CAISELAALSSYEQYF | TGTGCCATCAGTGAACTAGCGGCCCTCTCCTCCTACGAGCAGTACTTC
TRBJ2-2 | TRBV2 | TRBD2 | CASSEMVAGGPGELFF | TGTGCCAGCAGTGAAATGGTAGCGGGAGGGCCCGGGGAGCTGTTTTTT